The rows below give T cell receptor beta chains drawn from one sample of a study of blood T cell repertoires in COVID-19. Produced via immunoSEQ multiplex PCR; TCRdb's table is partial and in-frame only. The data hold 150,000 to 200,000 clones, with over 75% observed a single time. Sample: PBMCs or T cells enriched from blood (not recorded which). The receptors shown here come from a man aged 50-59 years who had recovered from COVID-19. CDR3s include the opening cysteine and the closing phenylalanine or tryptophan. The D gene is left open where the match is weak. Clone sizes are given selectively: once, few, many, or a class where the clone is expanded.

v_gene,abundance,j_gene,d_gene,CDR3nt,CDR3aa
TRBV19,.,TRBJ1-5,.,TGTGCCAGTAGTAGGGGGCGGGGGCCGACCTTGGCCCAGCATTTT,CASSRGRGPTLAQHF
TRBV7-8,.,TRBJ1-2,.,TGTGCCAGCAGCAGTATGACAGCCGATCCTGAAGACTATGGCTACACCTTC,CASSSMTADPEDYGYTF
TRBV2,.,TRBJ1-5,TRBD1,TGTGCCAGCAGGATGGACAGGGGAGTAAATCAGCCCCAGCATTTT,CASRMDRGVNQPQHF
TRBV12-3/TRBV12-4,.,TRBJ1-1,TRBD1,TGTGCCAGCAGAGGACAGGTGAGCACTGAAGCTTTCTTT,CASRGQVSTEAFF
TRBV24-1,.,TRBJ2-5,.,TGTGCCACCAGTGAAAGCCCTACAGAGACCCAGTACTTC,CATSESPTETQYF
TRBV11-3,once,TRBJ2-2,.,TGTGCCACCTCTATAACCGGGGAGCTGTTTTTT,CATSITGELFF
TRBV10-3,.,TRBJ1-6,.,TGTGCCATCAGTGCGATACAGGGCTCGAGATCACCCCTCCACTTT,CAISAIQGSRSPLHF
TRBV12-5,.,TRBJ1-1,.,TGTGCTAGTGGTTTGACCGGGGGTGCGCAAGAAGCTTTCTTT,CASGLTGGAQEAFF
TRBV15,.,TRBJ2-3,.,TGTGCCACCAGCAGAGACCTAACAGGGAACGCAGATACGCAGTATTTT,CATSRDLTGNADTQYF
TRBV29-1,few,TRBJ2-2,TRBD1,TGCAGCGGGGGACAGGGGGCCATCACCGGGGAGCTGTTTTTT,CSGGQGAITGELFF
TRBV30,.,TRBJ1-2,.,TGTGCCCGCGCGGCGTCTAACTATGGCTACACCTTC,CARAASNYGYTF
TRBV5-1,.,TRBJ2-3,.,TGCGCCAGCAGCTTGAAGAGACAGGCCACAGATACGCAGTATTTT,CASSLKRQATDTQYF
TRBV19,.,TRBJ1-5,TRBD1,TGTGCCAGTAGTATAGATGAGACAGGGGTTTATCAGCCCCAGCATTTT,CASSIDETGVYQPQHF
TRBV7-3,.,TRBJ2-1,TRBD1,TGTGCCAGCAGCCGGGACAGGGCGGCAGGGACCAATGAGCAGTTCTTC,CASSRDRAAGTNEQFF
TRBV5-4,.,TRBJ2-5,TRBD1,TGTGCCAGCAGCCCGACAGGGCTCCAAGAGACCCAGTACTTC,CASSPTGLQETQYF
TRBV5-1,.,TRBJ1-1,TRBD1,TGCGCCAGCAGCCCCGGGACAGGGGGCGGCGGCACTGAAGCTTTCTTT,CASSPGTGGGGTEAFF
TRBV27,.,TRBJ1-2,.,TGTGCCAGCAGAAAAGAATCCCGACAGACCAACTATGGCTACACCTTC,CASRKESRQTNYGYTF
TRBV14,.,TRBJ2-5,.,TGTGCCAGCAGCCAAGGAGGTACAGGGTCTCACTTC,CASSQGGTGSHF
TRBV7-8,.,TRBJ1-2,TRBD1,TGTGCCAGCAGCTTGGGACAGCAAAACTATGGCTACACCTTC,CASSLGQQNYGYTF
TRBV16,few,TRBJ2-2,.,TGTGCCAGCAGCCGAGATCGAACCGGGGAGCTGTTTTTT,CASSRDRTGELFF
TRBV9,few,TRBJ2-2,.,TGTGCCAGCAGCGTAGACCATAACCCCGGCACCGGGGAGCTGTTTTTT,CASSVDHNPGTGELFF
TRBV30,.,TRBJ1-2,TRBD1,TGTGCCTGGGGGACAGGGGGCGAGGGCTACACCTTC,CAWGTGGEGYTF
TRBV28,few,TRBJ1-6,.,TGTGCCAGCAAGGAGGCACCAAAGAATTCACCCCTCCACTTT,CASKEAPKNSPLHF
TRBV24-1,.,TRBJ2-2,.,TGTGCCACCCACGGGATTAACACCGGGGAGCTGTTTTTT,CATHGINTGELFF
TRBV5-4,.,TRBJ2-7,TRBD2,TGTGCCAGCAGCTTGGATGCTAGCGGGGTATACGAGCAGTACTTC,CASSLDASGVYEQYF
TRBV24-1,.,TRBJ2-1,TRBD2,TGTGCCACCAGTGATTTTCGGCGGGGGGGCAGCGATGAGCAGTTCTTC,CATSDFRRGGSDEQFF
TRBV2,.,TRBJ2-5,TRBD2,TGTGCCAGCAGTGGCCCCCGACTAGCGGGTGTCGAGACCCAGTACTTC,CASSGPRLAGVETQYF
TRBV2,.,TRBJ1-1,TRBD1,TGTGCCAGCAGCGGGGACAGTCTGAACACTGAAGCTTTCTTT,CASSGDSLNTEAFF
TRBV24-1,.,TRBJ2-3,.,TGTGCCACCAGTGATGCTAACTATACGCAGTATTTT,CATSDANYTQYF
TRBV3-1/TRBV3-2,.,TRBJ1-1,TRBD1,TGTGCCAGCAGCGAAGGGGACAGCACTGAAGCTTTCTTT,CASSEGDSTEAFF
TRBV24-1,.,TRBJ2-7,TRBD1,TGTGCCACCAGTGACCCAAGGACAGGGACCCCCTACGAGCAGTACTTC,CATSDPRTGTPYEQYF